These 27 T cell receptor beta chains were sequenced from one sample in a study of blood T cell repertoires in COVID-19. Here immunoSEQ multiplex PCR was the method, and the copy in TCRdb shows in-frame clones only, minus some. There are approximately 440,000 clones in the sample; about 90% occur only once, and under 0.85% lies in the top ten. The sequencing sample was made of PBMCs or T cells enriched from blood (not recorded which). Source of these receptors: a woman younger than 30 who had recovered from COVID-19.

The J gene is TRBJ2-5, the V gene TRBV5-4, with 9 bases fitting TRBD1. Germline assignment: CDR1 SGHNT and CDR2 YYREEE (reference sequence). The CDR3 has 17 residues. V shed 1 base, J shed 7 bases, and the junction held 14 bases outside the gene matches. The CDR3 reads CASSLTGGDSGVRTQYF. The CDR3 DNA reads as TGTGCCAGCAGCTTGACAGGGGGCGATTCAGGGGTAAGGACCCAGTACTTC.

In the case of this clone: The sample has other DNA sequences that encode this CDR3 too. V gene TRBV3-1 (or the pseudogene TRBV3-2) combines with J gene TRBJ2-1, with TRBD1 as a possible D gene (6 bases). V lost 3 bases and J lost 7, with 10 bases in between. Per germline, CDR1 LGHDT and CDR2 YNNKEL (reference sequence). There are 13 residues in the CDR3. Written as DNA, the CDR3 is TGTGCCAGCAGCCAGGGAAGGGGGAATGAGCAGTTCTTC. It encodes CASSQGRGNEQFF.

The chain links TRBV4-1 to TRBJ2-7; 8 bases are a match to TRBD1. The CDR3 contains 16 residues. Germline CDR1 is MGHRA and CDR2 is YSYEKL. Losses at the gene ends were 4 bases for V and 0 bases for J; bases not matched to a gene: 8. For the CDR3, the DNA is TGCGCCAGCAGCCTCGGGACAGGCCTTAGCTCCTACGAGCAGTACTTC. It is translated as CASSLGTGLSSYEQYF.

CDR3 protein: CASSFGQGGYTF. CDR3 DNA sequence: TGCGCCAGCAGCTTCGGACAGGGAGGCTACACCTTC. The chain has TRBV5-1 and TRBJ1-2, with 8 bases matching TRBD1. J gave up 8 bases and V 2 bases, and 2 bases lay outside the gene matches. The CDR3 runs to 12 residues. Germline CDR1 reads SGHRS; CDR2 reads YFSETQ.

The genes are TRBV6-5 and TRBJ1-1; D gene unclear. Trimming removed 4 bases from V and 5 bases from J, with 11 bases in between. The germline V gene has CDR1 MNHEY and CDR2 SVGAGI. The length of the CDR3 is 13 residues. DNA for the CDR3: TGTGCCAGCAGTTTCGGAGTCCTTACTGAAGCTTTCTTT. Its translation: CASSFGVLTEAFF.

The chain links TRBV30 to TRBJ2-3; D not resolved. Germline CDR1 is GTSNPN and CDR2 is SVGIG (reference sequence). The ends were cut back, 2 bases at V and 10 bases at J, with 13 bases in the middle. The CDR3 spans 12 residues. As DNA, the CDR3 is TGTGCCTGGAGTCCCTCTAACGGAGCGCAGTATTTT. It codes for CAWSPSNGAQYF.

The gene calls are TRBV4-2 and TRBJ1-1, with 8 positions matching TRBD1. Losses at the gene ends were 4 bases for V and 1 base for J; bases not matched to a gene: 8. The CDR3 has 16 residues. From germline, CDR1 is LGHNA and CDR2 YNFKEQ. CDR3 coding DNA: TGTGCCAGCAGCCCCAAGGAGGGACAGGCGAACACTGAAGCTTTCTTT. Its translation is CASSPKEGQANTEAFF.

J is TRBJ2-1 and V is TRBV30; TRBD2 aligns across 9 bases. CDR3 length equals 18 residues. The V and J ends lost 0 bases and 1 base, in that order; junction bases with no gene match: 10. Germline lookup yields CDR1 GTSNPN and CDR2 SVGIG (reference sequence). CDR3 residues: CAWSVPAGGALSYNEQFF. The CDR3 region has the DNA TGTGCCTGGAGTGTACCTGCGGGGGGGGCCCTATCCTACAATGAGCAGTTCTTC.

The chain has TRBV24-1 and TRBJ2-3, with D tentatively TRBD1 (6 bases). Trimming took 3 bases from V and 4 from J, leaving 13 bases between them. The CDR3 extends over 15 amino acids. Looked up from germline, CDR1 is KGHDR and CDR2 is SFDVKD. The CDR3 sequence: CATSDPRRGSDTQYF. The DNA of the CDR3 is TGTGCCACCAGTGATCCCCGCAGGGGATCAGATACGCAGTATTTT.

The chain uses TRBV3-1 (or the pseudogene TRBV3-2) and TRBJ2-5; 9 nucleotides line up with TRBD2. Germline V lookup: CDR1 LGHDT, CDR2 YNNKEL (reference sequence). The J segment lost 0 bases and the V segment lost 7 bases, leaving 3 bases of the junction unmatched. The CDR3 contains 14 residues. In nucleotides, the CDR3 is TGTGCCAGCACCCCTAGCGGGGACCAAGAGACCCAGTACTTC. This encodes CASTPSGDQETQYF.

The chain carries TRBV28 and TRBJ1-6; 9 positions agree with TRBD1. Germline CDR1 MDHEN, CDR2 SYDVKM. V shed 6 bases, J shed 9 bases, and the junction held 6 bases outside the gene matches. This CDR3 is 14 amino acids long. CDR3 loop: CASRWGQGVSPLHF. The DNA for the CDR3 is TGTGCCAGCAGGTGGGGACAGGGAGTTTCACCCCTCCACTTT.

The V and J genes are TRBV30 and TRBJ2-7; the D is unclear. Germline V gene data show CDR1 as GTSNPN and CDR2 as SVGIG (reference sequence). Trimming took 0 bases from V and 3 from J, leaving 9 bases between them. The CDR3 runs 13 residues. The CDR3 protein is CAWSVGQLYEQYF. The CDR3 nucleotides are TGTGCCTGGAGTGTTGGGCAGCTCTACGAGCAGTACTTC.

The rearrangement joins TRBV6-5 to TRBJ2-7, with no clear D. The V gene lost 6 bases and the J gene lost 0 bases, with 9 bases spanning the gap. The CDR3 runs to 13 residues. Per the germline V gene, CDR1 is MNHEY and CDR2 is SVGAGI. The CDR3 sequence: CASRNSYSYEQYF. In DNA form, the CDR3 reads TGTGCCAGCAGGAACAGCTACTCCTACGAGCAGTACTTC.

This chain connects TRBV4-1 to TRBJ2-3; possible D gene TRBD1, 6 bases. The ends were cut back, 1 base at V and 4 bases at J, with 6 bases in the middle. Germline-derived CDR1 and CDR2 are MGHRA and YSYEKL. The CDR3 is 13 residues long. For the CDR3, the DNA is TGCGCCAGCAGCCAAGGGGGGCCAGATACGCAGTATTTT. It yields the protein CASSQGGPDTQYF.

The chain links TRBV2 to TRBJ1-2; D possibly corresponds to TRBD1 (6 bases). Germline loops: CDR1 SNHLY, CDR2 FYNNEI. This CDR3 contains 15 residues. V was shortened by 0 bases and J by 7 bases, with 15 bases between the two germline ends. CDR3 bases: TGTGCCAGCAGTGAAGCACTAACAGGGAGTGCTGGCTACACCTTC. Translated: CASSEALTGSAGYTF.

This clone was counted between two and nine times. J is TRBJ1-1 and V is TRBV19; D may be TRBD1 (5 bases). Per germline, CDR1 LNHDA and CDR2 SQIVND (reference sequence). The V end lost 4 bases, the J end lost 6 bases, and 15 bases lay between the germline ends. The CDR3 loop spans 14 amino acids. This CDR3 is CASSTSTGGSEAFF. Written as DNA, the CDR3 is TGTGCCAGTAGTACTAGTACGGGGGGTTCTGAAGCTTTCTTT.

This chain links TRBV29-1 with TRBJ1-4; 9 positions agree with TRBD1. Germline-derived CDR1 and CDR2 are SQVTM and ANQGSEA. This CDR3 is built from 12 residues. The V segment lost 7 bases and the J segment 8 bases; nucleotides outside the gene matches: 5. CDR3 in amino acids: CSAGDRVEKLFF. CDR3 DNA: TGCAGCGCTGGGGACAGGGTCGAAAAACTGTTTTTT. The variable domain in full, with the rest retrieved from reference TRBV29-1 and TRBJ1-4, is SAVISQKPSRDICQRGTSLTIQCQVDSQVTMMFWYRQQPGQSLTLIATANQGSEATYESGFVIDKFPISRPNLTFSTLTVSNMSPEDSSIYLCSAGDRVEKLFFGSGTQLSVL.

The chain couples TRBV4-2 to TRBJ2-1, with D tentatively TRBD2 (6 bases). CDR3 length equals 12 residues. Germline values: CDR1 LGHNA, CDR2 YNFKEQ. V was cut by 0 bases and J by 10 bases, with 7 bases left in between. As DNA, the CDR3 is TGTGCCAGCAGCCAAGATCGGGGGGAGCAGTTCTTC. Protein product: CASSQDRGEQFF.

The chain couples TRBV27 to TRBJ2-7; TRBD1 aligns across 10 bases. CDR1 MNHEY and CDR2 SMNVEV come from the germline V gene (reference sequence). The CDR3 is made up of 15 amino acids. V lost 4 bases and J lost 2; bases outside the gene matches: 5. The CDR3: CASSSRQGAPYEQYF. DNA of the CDR3: TGTGCCAGCAGTTCACGACAGGGGGCGCCCTACGAGCAGTACTTC.

In the case of this clone: The same CDR3 also results from other DNA sequences found in this sample. The chain joins TRBV5-1 to TRBJ2-5; D remains ambiguous. From germline, CDR1 is SGHRS and CDR2 YFSETQ. V was trimmed by 1 base and J by 5 bases, leaving 3 bases between them. The CDR3 runs 11 residues. CDR3 residues: CASSLSETQYF. The CDR3 DNA reads as TGCGCCAGCAGCTTGAGCGAGACCCAGTACTTC. Full variable domain (remainder filled in from reference TRBV5-1 and TRBJ2-5): KAGVTQTPRYLIKTRGQQVTLSCSPISGHRSVSWYQQTPGQGLQFLFEYFSETQRNKGNFPGRFSGRQFSNSRSEMNVSTLELGDSALYLCASSLSETQYFGPGTRLLVL.

This clone was seen just once. The chain joins TRBV30 to TRBJ1-3; D is ambiguous. Germline V gene sequence: CDR1 GTSNPN, CDR2 SVGIG (reference sequence). Trimming took 1 base from V and 0 from J, leaving 10 bases between them. CDR3 length: 15 residues. The CDR3 DNA follows: TGTGCCTGGAGTGGAGAAGCCCACTCTGGAAACACCATATATTTT. It codes for CAWSGEAHSGNTIYF.

The gene calls are TRBV28 and TRBJ1-3; TRBD1 matches at 7 bases. V lost 6 bases and J lost 7; bases outside the gene matches: 9. In germline, CDR1 is MDHEN, CDR2 SYDVKM. There are 14 residues in the CDR3. The CDR3 loop is CASSFRGSMNTIYF. CDR3 DNA: TGTGCCAGCAGCTTCAGGGGGAGTATGAACACCATATATTTT.

CDR3 bases: TGTGCCAGCAGTGAATGGGGGCTTGGTCAGCCCCAGCATTTT. Its translation is CASSEWGLGQPQHF. The genes are TRBV2 and TRBJ1-5, with D tentatively TRBD1 (6 bases). Germline values: CDR1 SNHLY, CDR2 FYNNEI. The CDR3 consists of 14 residues. V lost 2 bases and J 6 bases, leaving 11 bases between the germline ends.

The rearrangement links TRBV19 to TRBJ1-2, with D maybe TRBD1 (5 bases). V lost 3 bases and J 7 bases, leaving 18 bases between the germline ends. The CDR3 consists of 15 residues. Germline assignment: CDR1 LNHDA and CDR2 SQIVND (reference sequence). The CDR3 nucleotides are TGTGCCAGTAGTATCGTCTGGCGGGACGCCAGTGGCTACACCTTC. This gives the protein CASSIVWRDASGYTF. Looking up the rest from reference TRBV19 and TRBJ1-2 gives the full variable domain: DGGITQSPKYLFRKEGQNVTLSCEQNLNHDAMYWYRQDPGQGLRLIYYSQIVNDFQKGDIAEGYSVSREKKESFPLTVTSAQKNPTAFYLCASSIVWRDASGYTFGSGTRLTVV.

This clone was counted a few times. This sequence joins TRBV2 and TRBJ2-2, with 9 nucleotides matching TRBD1. Germline lookup yields CDR1 SNHLY and CDR2 FYNNEI. The J segment lost 4 bases and the V segment lost 6 bases, leaving 9 bases of the junction unmatched. The CDR3 totals 16 residues. DNA for the CDR3: TGTGCCAGCAGCGACACAGGGGGCGAAATCACCGGGGAGCTGTTTTTT. Translating it yields CASSDTGGEITGELFF.

The CDR3 DNA sequence: TGTGCCAGCAGTTACTCGGGACAGGGGATCTACGAGCAGTACTTC. Protein sequence: CASSYSGQGIYEQYF. The chain carries TRBV6-5 and TRBJ2-7; TRBD1 aligns across 10 bases. V was pared by 0 bases and J by 3 bases, with 2 bases of the junction left unmatched. The CDR3 sequence is 15 residues long. Germline V gene data show CDR1 as MNHEY and CDR2 as SVGAGI.

V is TRBV10-2 and J is TRBJ2-2, with D uncertain. CDR1 is WSHSY and CDR2 is SAAADI in the germline V gene. Deletions cut 10 bases from V and 1 base from J, with 7 bases between. The CDR3 spans 12 residues. In nucleotides, the CDR3 is TGCGCCACCAGACAGAACACCGGGGAGCTGTTTTTT. This translates into CATRQNTGELFF.